Each of the 30 T cell receptor beta chains below was sequenced from the same sample in a study of immune characterization of retroperitoneal liposarcoma. TCRdb reprocessed the PCR reads via MiXCR and lists one record per CDR3 protein. The table includes approximately 10,000 distinct CDR3 sequences, 30% to 45% detected once. Sequencing was done on a sample of tumor tissue. The origin of the receptors is a female donor with retroperitoneal liposarcoma.

This clonotype is categorized as medium-sized. The rearrangement links TRBV6-1 to TRBJ2-1, with D possibly called TRBD1 or TRBD2 (5 bases each). Trimming pared 1 base from V and 13 bases from J, leaving 17 bases between. Germline V CDR1 and CDR2: MNHNS, SASEGT. This CDR3 region has 14 residues. The CDR3 here is CASSEGGTLETQFF. The CDR3 DNA is TGTGCCAGCAGTGAAGGTGGGACCCTGGAGACCCAGTTCTTC.

The rearrangement links TRBV7-2 to TRBJ2-1; D may be TRBD2 (6 bases). The CDR3 covers 15 residues. With 3 bases removed from V and 10 bases from J, the gap between germline ends came to 19 bases. From germline, CDR1 is SGHTA and CDR2 FQGNSA. Written as DNA, the CDR3 is TGTGCCAGCAGCTTTACGGGAGAGGGCCCCGACGAGCAGTTCTTC. The encoded protein is CASSFTGEGPDEQFF.

This rearrangement joins TRBV5-1 to TRBJ2-1; 8 positions agree with TRBD1. Per the germline V gene, CDR1 is SGHRS and CDR2 is YFSETQ. CDR3 length: 15 amino acids. J lost 10 bases, V lost 2 bases, and 11 bases had no gene match. Here the CDR3 reads CASSFGQGPLGEQFF. The CDR3 DNA follows: TGCGCCAGCAGCTTCGGACAGGGTCCACTGGGCGAGCAGTTCTTC. Combining the CDR3 with reference TRBV5-1 and TRBJ2-1 gives the whole variable domain KAGVTQTPRYLIKTRGQQVTLSCSPISGHRSVSWYQQTPGQGLQFLFEYFSETQRNKGNFPGRFSGRQFSNSRSEMNVSTLELGDSALYLCASSFGQGPLGEQFFGPGTRLTVL.

By its share, this clonotype is medium-sized. The chain couples TRBV7-3 to TRBJ2-3; 10 nucleotides match TRBD2. Unmatched junction bases numbered 8, after V lost 5 bases and J lost 0 bases. In germline, CDR1 is SGHTA, CDR2 FQGTGA. The length of the CDR3 is 17 residues. The CDR3 DNA follows: TGTGCCAGCAGCAAAGTAGCGGGGGGACCTAGCACAGATACGCAGTATTTT. Translating it yields CASSKVAGGPSTDTQYF.

As concerns this clonotype: A clone one base away is much larger, so this may be a read error. The chain recombines TRBV7-2 with TRBJ2-7; TRBD1 might be the D (5 bases). The J call is doubtful: the DNA matches TRBJ2-5 better. Germline lookup yields CDR1 SGHTA and CDR2 FQGNSA. The CDR3 has 12 residues. The DNA of the CDR3 is TGTGTCAGCAGCTTAACAGGAGAGACCCAGTACTTC. It is translated as CVSSLTGETQYF.

With respect to this clonotype: A much larger clone sits a single nucleotide away, making a read error possible. J is TRBJ2-2 and V is TRBV6-8, with a weak D call TRBD2 (5 bases). Germline CDR1 is MNHGY and CDR2 is SAAAGT. The length of the CDR3 is 12 residues. CDR3 protein: CANSYRGGELFF. CDR3 sequence (DNA): TGTGCCAACAGTTACCGGGGAGGGGAGCTGTTTTTT.

This rearrangement joins TRBV6-1 to TRBJ2-7; D tentatively fits TRBD1 or TRBD2 (5 bases each). CDR1 is MNHNS and CDR2 is SASEGT in the germline V gene. The length of the CDR3 is 13 residues. V shed 3 bases and J shed 3 bases, with 9 bases lying between them. As DNA, the CDR3 is TGTGCCAGCAGTGACCGAGGGGACTACGAGCAGTACTTC. Translation gives CASSDRGDYEQYF.

The chain couples TRBV10-1 to TRBJ2-1; 10 nucleotides align to TRBD1. The J call may be incorrect, as the DNA end agrees better with TRBJ2-7. Per germline, CDR1 WNHNN and CDR2 SYGVQD (reference sequence). The CDR3 has 15 residues. The CDR3 reads CASSDPGQGGNEQYF. CDR3 coding DNA: TGCGCCAGCAGTGACCCCGGACAGGGGGGCAATGAGCAGTACTTC.

On this clonotype: A read error may account for a junction end that differs from germline. The rearrangement joins TRBV7-8 to TRBJ2-5; 9 bases map to TRBD1. The J call may be faulty, since TRBJ2-7 better matches the DNA end. The CDR3 contains 16 residues. Germline lookup yields CDR1 SGHVS and CDR2 FQNEAQ. CDR3 region: CVSSLVPGTGLYEQYF. The CDR3 nucleotides are TGTGTCAGCAGCTTAGTGCCCGGGACAGGGTTGTACGAGCAGTACTTC.

The genes are TRBV11-3 and TRBJ2-1, with D perhaps TRBD2 (6 bases). The DNA end lines up better with TRBJ2-7; the J call may be wrong. CDR1 and CDR2 (germline): SGHNT, YENEEA. The CDR3 consists of 16 residues. The CDR3 bases are TGTGCCAGCAGCCCAGGCGGGGCTCAGAGCTCCTACGAGCAGTACTTC. Protein product: CASSPGGAQSSYEQYF.

This clonotype came up a few times. This chain links TRBV6-1 with TRBJ1-1, with D hard to call. With 6 bases removed from V and 4 bases from J, the gap between germline ends came to 15 bases. Germline CDR1 MNHNS, CDR2 SASEGT. The CDR3 covers 14 residues. CDR3 amino acids: CASSLAEVVTEAFF. CDR3 nucleotides: TGTGCCAGCAGCCTGGCGGAGGTCGTCACTGAAGCTTTCTTT.

In this sample, this clonotype turned up a few times. The chain couples TRBV6-1 to TRBJ2-1; D call uncertain. The CDR3 runs to 15 residues. Germline lookup yields CDR1 MNHNS and CDR2 SASEGT. The V end was cut by 7 bases, the J end by 12 bases, with 25 bases between. The CDR3 loop is CASIKFLDSVFGQFF. CDR3 nucleotide sequence: TGTGCCAGCATAAAGTTCCTCGACTCCGTCTTTGGGCAGTTCTTC.

The chain links TRBV11-1 to TRBJ2-1; 11 positions agree with TRBD2. CDR1 and CDR2 (germline): SGHAT, FQDESV (reference sequence). V lost 5 bases to trimming and J lost 4 bases; unmatched junction nucleotides: 7. The CDR3 runs to 16 residues. This CDR3 is CASSLSGLAEYNEQFF. CDR3 DNA sequence: TGTGCCAGCAGCCTATCGGGACTAGCGGAGTACAATGAGCAGTTCTTC.

This clonotype was counted once. The chain joins TRBV11-2 to TRBJ2-3, with 14 bases matching TRBD2. The J call may be faulty, since TRBJ2-7 better matches the DNA end. The CDR3 contains 17 residues. Germline V gene lookup returns CDR1 SGHAT and CDR2 FQNNGV. The CDR3 nucleotides are TGTGCCAGCAGTTTCATTCCCGGGACTAGCGGGAGATACGAGCAGTACTTC. It yields the protein CASSFIPGTSGRYEQYF.

This clonotype appeared a few times. The J gene is TRBJ2-2, the V gene TRBV12-3 or TRBV12-4; TRBD2 matches at 16 bases. CDR3 length: 16 residues. Unmatched junction bases numbered 5, after V lost 5 bases and J lost 8 bases. CDR3 in DNA: TGTGCCAGCAGTCCCGGGACTAGCGGGGGGGCGGGGGAGCTGTTTTTT. Translating gives CASSPGTSGGAGELFF.

This clonotype was seen many times. The chain links TRBV6-1 to TRBJ2-1; TRBD1 aligns across 9 bases. Per the germline V gene, CDR1 is MNHNS and CDR2 is SASEGT. The CDR3 spans 15 residues. J lost 6 bases, V lost 5 bases, and 8 bases had no gene match. CDR3 in DNA: TGTGCCAGCAGTCGGAAACCGGGACAGGGCAATGAGCAGTTCTTC. This translates into CASSRKPGQGNEQFF.

This clonotype appeared many times. The chain is built from TRBV7-2 and TRBJ2-1; 8 bases align to TRBD2. The V gene end was trimmed by 4 bases and the J gene end by 7 bases; junction bases not matched to a gene: 9. The CDR3 consists of 15 residues. CDR1 SGHTA and CDR2 FQGNSA come from the germline V gene. This CDR3 is CASSSTAGGRNEQFF. The CDR3, as DNA: TGTGCCAGCAGCTCGACGGCGGGAGGACGGAATGAGCAGTTCTTC.

There are a few counts of this clonotype. This chain uses TRBV7-3 with TRBJ2-1; no firm D call. V lost 5 bases, J lost 13 bases, and 18 bases lay in between. CDR1 is SGHTA, CDR2 FQGTGA, per germline. This CDR3 spans 13 amino acids. In DNA, the CDR3 is TGTGCCAGCAGCGGCGGACGACAAGAGACCCAGTTCTTC. This gives the protein CASSGGRQETQFF.

This clonotype has ten or more counts. J is TRBJ2-4 and V is TRBV12-3 or TRBV12-4, with 8 bases matching TRBD1. The V gene end was trimmed by 7 bases and the J gene end by 13 bases; junction bases not matched to a gene: 12. The CDR3 has 13 residues. This CDR3 is CASTGQGRNEQYF. The CDR3 bases are TGTGCCAGCACCGGACAGGGTCGGAATGAGCAGTACTTC.

This clonotype occurred a few times. J is TRBJ2-5 and V is TRBV11-3; 7 bases line up with TRBD2. With the DNA end fitting TRBJ2-7 better, the J assignment may be wrong. Looked up from germline, CDR1 is SGHNT and CDR2 is YENEEA. The CDR3 is 13 amino acids. In nucleotides, the CDR3 is TGTGCCAGCAGCTTAGGGACTAGTTCCGAGCAGTACTTC. This translates into CASSLGTSSEQYF.

The chain is built from TRBV6-1 and TRBJ2-5; D unclear. The J call may not be correct, given that the DNA end is closer to TRBJ2-1. Germline values: CDR1 MNHNS, CDR2 SASEGT. The CDR3 totals 10 residues. The CDR3 reads CASRGNEQFF. In nucleotides, the CDR3 is TGTGCCAGCAGGGGAAATGAGCAGTTCTTC.

V is TRBV24-1 and J is TRBJ2-1; TRBD1 matches 8 bases. CDR3 length: 15 amino acids. Trimming removed 3 bases from V and 4 bases from J; junction bases left unmatched: 4. The germline gives CDR1 KGHDR, CDR2 SFDVKD. Here the CDR3 reads CATSDPGTGYNEQFF. The CDR3 DNA sequence: TGTGCCACCAGTGATCCCGGGACAGGATACAATGAGCAGTTCTTC.

This clonotype is medium-sized within its sample. This chain uses TRBV7-6 with TRBJ2-1, with a possible D match to TRBD1 (5 bases). The CDR3 loop spans 13 amino acids. Germline V gene sequence: CDR1 SGHVS, CDR2 FNYEAQ. Trimming removed 5 bases from V and 10 bases from J, with 15 bases in between. The CDR3 nucleotides are TGTGCCAGCAGCCCGGACATTTCCTACGAGCAGTTCTTC. Amino acids: CASSPDISYEQFF.

This clonotype has just one count. No conserved phenylalanine or tryptophan is present at the end of the CDR3, so a read error is the likely explanation. The CDR3 DNA sequence: TGTGCCAGCAGTTCCCGTTTGAGGGAGCCCCCTCCCGAGCAGTTCTCC. Amino acid sequence: CASSSRLREPPPEQFS. The V gene is TRBV6-8, the J gene TRBJ2-1; perhaps TRBD2 as D (5 bases). The CDR3 totals 16 residues. V lost 4 bases and J lost 10, with 23 bases in between. CDR1 and CDR2 (germline): MNHGY, SAAAGT.

This clonotype was recorded a few times. The chain recombines TRBV27 with TRBJ2-7; 15 bases match TRBD2. CDR3 length: 17 amino acids. V shed 4 bases and J 3 bases; nucleotides not matched to a gene: 7. Per the germline V gene, CDR1 is MNHEY and CDR2 is SMNVEV (reference sequence). The CDR3 DNA reads as TGTGCCAGCAGTTCAGGACTAGCGGGAGGGGTGAACTACGAGCAGTACTTC. This sequence encodes CASSSGLAGGVNYEQYF.

This clonotype has more than one count but fewer than ten. V usage is TRBV27 and J usage is TRBJ1-2; 8 bases agree with TRBD1. J was trimmed by 0 bases and V by 5 bases; bases with no gene match: 14. The CDR3 extends over 18 amino acids. Germline-derived CDR1 and CDR2 are MNHEY and SMNVEV (reference sequence). The CDR3, as DNA: TGTGCCAGCAGTACAACTATCCTACGGGACAGGCCTAACTATGGCTACACCTTC. Translation: CASSTTILRDRPNYGYTF.

As regards this clonotype: One junction end does not reproduce the germline sequence, and a read error may be involved. The chain couples TRBV12-3 or TRBV12-4 to TRBJ2-3; D gene uncertain. The length of the CDR3 is 13 residues. CDR3 coding DNA: TGTGCCAGCAGTTTAGAACAGAGAGAGATCAGGCTCTTC. Amino acid sequence: CASSLEQREIRLF.

CDR3 coding DNA: TGTGCCAGCAGTTACTCGGGGGACAGGGCCTACGAGCAGTACTTC. Protein sequence: CASSYSGDRAYEQYF. This chain joins TRBV6-6 and TRBJ2-5, with 9 bases that match TRBD1. The J call is doubtful: the DNA matches TRBJ2-7 better. There are 15 residues in the CDR3. Germline V gene data show CDR1 as MNHNY and CDR2 as SVGAGI (reference sequence).

In its sample, this clonotype was seen a few times. This chain links TRBV6-6 with TRBJ2-3; 7 bases fit TRBD2. This CDR3 comprises 16 residues. Germline V gene lookup returns CDR1 MNHNY and CDR2 SVGAGI (reference sequence). With 2 bases clipped from V and 0 bases from J, the junction kept 5 bases outside the gene matches. CDR3 DNA sequence: TGTGCCAGCAGTTACCAGAGCGGGACGAGCACAGATACGCAGTATTTT. This sequence encodes CASSYQSGTSTDTQYF.

The chain uses TRBV6-4 and TRBJ2-1; 10 bases line up with TRBD2. TRBJ2-7 matches the DNA end more closely, so the J call is doubtful. The CDR3 covers 15 residues. Germline V CDR1 and CDR2: MRHNA, SNTAGT. CDR3 DNA: TGTGCCAGCAGCGTAGCGGGGGGCACACACAATGAGCAGTACTTC. Protein: CASSVAGGTHNEQYF.